The rows below give T cell receptor beta chains drawn from one sample of a study of follicular helper T cells after annual influenza vaccination. TCRdb keeps only in-frame clones here, not all; method: immunoSEQ multiplex PCR. This sample has 9,300 or so clones; 65% to 85% occur once, and the top ten carry approximately 3.8%. This sample comprised CXCR5+ CD38- circulating T follicular helper cells from blood, obtained 7 days after influenza vaccination. Receptor source: an adult who received the influenza vaccine. Each CDR3 is given with its conserved first and last residue. D genes are given only for firm matches. Expanded clones get a size class; other rows say once, few or many, or leave the size out.

TRBV13,.,TRBJ1-1,once,CASSLGDPEAFF,TGTGCCAGCAGTCTAGGGGATCCTGAAGCTTTCTTT
TRBV7-2,.,TRBJ2-3,.,CASSLGYAGSSTDTQYF,TGTGCCAGCAGCTTAGGATATGCGGGATCTAGCACAGATACGCAGTATTTT
TRBV7-2,TRBD1,TRBJ2-6,.,CASSLSTGGFSGANVLTF,TGTGCCAGCAGCTTATCTACAGGGGGCTTCTCTGGGGCCAACGTCCTGACTTTC
TRBV18,.,TRBJ2-7,.,CASSPEYEQYF,TGTGCCAGCTCACCAGAGTACGAGCAGTACTTC
TRBV6-5,TRBD2,TRBJ2-7,.,CASMPGLDSYEQYF,TGTGCCAGCATGCCGGGACTAGATTCCTACGAGCAGTACTTC
TRBV10-3,.,TRBJ2-7,.,CAQMRGLFSYEQYF,TGTGCCCAGATGCGTGGGCTCTTTTCCTACGAGCAGTACTTC
TRBV28,.,TRBJ1-5,.,CASSQGGSNQPQHF,TGTGCCAGCAGTCAAGGGGGTTCTAATCAGCCCCAGCATTTT
TRBV6-5,.,TRBJ2-1,.,CASKGASSYNEQFF,TGTGCCAGCAAAGGCGCGAGCTCCTACAATGAGCAGTTCTTC
TRBV6-6,.,TRBJ1-5,.,CASSLRSLGNQPQHF,TGTGCCAGCAGTCTGCGGAGTCTCGGCAATCAGCCCCAGCATTTT
TRBV5-6,.,TRBJ2-7,.,CASSLLGPGSYEQYF,TGTGCCAGCAGCTTGCTTGGCCCGGGCTCCTACGAGCAGTACTTC
TRBV2,TRBD2,TRBJ2-1,.,CASSETTGTIKPLGEQFF,TGTGCCAGCAGTGAAACGACCGGGACTATAAAGCCTCTGGGTGAGCAGTTCTTC
TRBV5-1,.,TRBJ1-1,few,CASRGGENTEAFF,TGCGCCAGCAGGGGAGGCGAGAACACTGAAGCTTTCTTT
TRBV7-9,.,TRBJ2-3,.,CASSLRDAGDTQYF,TGTGCCAGCAGCTTAAGGGACGCGGGAGATACGCAGTATTTT
TRBV6-5,.,TRBJ1-2,.,CASSYSLRANYGYTF,TGTGCCAGCAGTTACTCCTTGAGGGCTAACTATGGCTACACCTTC
TRBV7-2,TRBD2,TRBJ2-1,few,CASSTTSGNEQFF,TGTGCCAGCAGCACTACTAGCGGCAATGAGCAGTTCTTC
TRBV7-2,TRBD1,TRBJ2-2,once,CASITNGGTVNTGELFF,TGTGCCAGCATCACTAATGGTGGGACAGTGAACACCGGGGAGCTGTTTTTT
TRBV29-1,.,TRBJ1-1,.,CSGTDRLNTEAFF,TGCAGCGGTACGGACAGACTGAACACTGAAGCTTTCTTT
TRBV7-2,TRBD1,TRBJ1-1,.,CASSVQGSTEAFF,TGTGCCAGCAGCGTACAGGGGAGCACTGAAGCTTTCTTT
TRBV19,.,TRBJ2-5,.,CASSRKTGSGQTQYF,TGTGCCAGTAGTAGAAAGACAGGTTCGGGGCAGACCCAGTACTTC
TRBV7-8,.,TRBJ1-1,.,CASSLSRGLEAFF,TGTGCCAGCAGCTTATCGAGGGGACTAGAAGCTTTCTTT
TRBV4-3,.,TRBJ1-5,.,CASSLGRNQPQHF,TGCGCCAGCAGCCTAGGGAGGAATCAGCCCCAGCATTTT
TRBV7-2,TRBD1,TRBJ2-3,.,CASSLNGQGNTDTQYF,TGTGCCAGCAGCCTAAACGGACAGGGGAACACAGATACGCAGTATTTT
TRBV18,.,TRBJ2-1,.,CASSPGLHNEQFF,TGTGCCAGCTCACCTGGCTTACACAATGAGCAGTTCTTC
TRBV19,.,TRBJ2-6,.,CASSIGGSGANVLTF,TGTGCCAGTAGTATTGGGGGCTCTGGGGCCAACGTCCTGACTTTC
TRBV25-1,.,TRBJ2-7,.,CASSESRAPYEQYF,TGTGCCAGCAGTGAATCACGCGCCCCCTACGAGCAGTACTTC
TRBV5-1,TRBD2,TRBJ2-5,.,CASSFPEAGVGRTQYF,TGCGCCAGCAGCTTCCCGGAAGCGGGAGTAGGGCGGACCCAGTACTTC
TRBV28,TRBD1,TRBJ1-1,once,CASSSQGVTEAFF,TGTGCCAGCAGTTCTCAGGGGGTTACTGAAGCTTTCTTT
TRBV11-2,.,TRBJ2-5,.,CASSPPARMLGETQYF,TGTGCCAGCAGCCCACCAGCCAGGATGCTTGGGGAGACCCAGTACTTC
TRBV5-1,.,TRBJ1-4,.,CASSPQGTNEKLFF,TGCGCCAGCAGCCCACAGGGTACTAATGAAAAACTGTTTTTT
TRBV5-1,TRBD1,TRBJ2-3,.,CASTQGAGDTQYF,TGCGCCAGCACCCAGGGGGCGGGAGATACGCAGTATTTT
TRBV1,.,TRBJ1-4,.,CTSSPFTDTNEKLFF,TGCACCAGCAGCCCTTTCACAGACACTAATGAAAAACTGTTTTTT
TRBV11-3,.,TRBJ1-3,.,CASSSSLGNTIYF,TGTGCCAGCAGCTCGAGCTTAGGAAACACCATATATTTT
TRBV5-1,TRBD1,TRBJ2-5,.,CASSDQTGGRETQYF,TGCGCCAGCAGCGACCAGACAGGGGGGAGAGAGACCCAGTACTTC
TRBV10-1,TRBD2,TRBJ2-1,.,CASSDVAGAEQFF,TGCGCCAGCAGTGATGTTGCGGGAGCTGAGCAGTTCTTC
TRBV15,.,TRBJ2-3,.,CATSRGRQSTDTQYF,TGTGCCACCAGCAGAGGCCGGCAGTCCACAGATACGCAGTATTTT
TRBV7-2,.,TRBJ1-2,.,CASSSGPTSYGYTF,TGTGCCAGCAGCTCCGGACCTACTAGCTATGGCTACACCTTC
TRBV11-1,.,TRBJ2-2,.,CASSLGLGGTNGELFF,TGTGCCAGCAGCTTAGGATTGGGGGGAACGAACGGGGAGCTGTTTTTT
TRBV19,TRBD1,TRBJ1-5,few,CASSGPDRGGQPQHF,TGTGCCAGTAGTGGGCCGGACAGGGGAGGTCAGCCCCAGCATTTT
TRBV6-5,TRBD1,TRBJ2-4,.,CASSYAPTGSKNIQYF,TGTGCCAGCAGTTACGCTCCGACAGGGTCGAAAAACATTCAGTACTTC
TRBV30,TRBD2,TRBJ2-1,.,CARSVLAGWAYNEQFF,TGTGCCCGGAGTGTACTAGCGGGTTGGGCTTACAATGAGCAGTTCTTC
TRBV27,.,TRBJ1-1,.,CASSRRQGGSNTEAFF,TGTGCCAGCAGCCGGCGGCAGGGCGGGTCGAACACTGAAGCTTTCTTT
TRBV30,.,TRBJ1-1,.,CAWMGTEAFF,TGTGCCTGGATGGGCACTGAAGCTTTCTTT